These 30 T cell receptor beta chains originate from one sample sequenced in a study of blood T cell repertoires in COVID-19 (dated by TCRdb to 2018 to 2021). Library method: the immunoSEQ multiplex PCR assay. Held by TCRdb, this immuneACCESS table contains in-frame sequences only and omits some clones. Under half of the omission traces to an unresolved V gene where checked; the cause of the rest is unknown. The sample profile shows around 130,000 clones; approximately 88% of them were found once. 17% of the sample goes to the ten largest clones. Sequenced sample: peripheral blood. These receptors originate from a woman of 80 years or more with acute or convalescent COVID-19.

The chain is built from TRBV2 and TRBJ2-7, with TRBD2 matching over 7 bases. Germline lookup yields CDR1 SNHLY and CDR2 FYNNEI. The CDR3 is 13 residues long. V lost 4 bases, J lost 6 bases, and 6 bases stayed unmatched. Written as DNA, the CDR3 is TGTGCCAGCAGTGCCATCCGGGGGGTCGAGCAGTACTTC. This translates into CASSAIRGVEQYF.

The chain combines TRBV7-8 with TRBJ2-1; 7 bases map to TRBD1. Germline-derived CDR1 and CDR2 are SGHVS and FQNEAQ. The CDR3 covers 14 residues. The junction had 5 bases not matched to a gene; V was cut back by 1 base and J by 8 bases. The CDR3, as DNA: TGTGCCAGCAGCTTAGGGTGGGACAGTGATGAGCAGTTCTTC. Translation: CASSLGWDSDEQFF.

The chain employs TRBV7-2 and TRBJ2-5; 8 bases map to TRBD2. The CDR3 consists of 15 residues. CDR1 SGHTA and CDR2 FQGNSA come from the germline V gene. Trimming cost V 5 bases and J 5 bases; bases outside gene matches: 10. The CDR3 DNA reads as TGTGCCAGCAGCCCCGAAGCGGGAGTCGGGGAGACCCAGTACTTC. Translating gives CASSPEAGVGETQYF.

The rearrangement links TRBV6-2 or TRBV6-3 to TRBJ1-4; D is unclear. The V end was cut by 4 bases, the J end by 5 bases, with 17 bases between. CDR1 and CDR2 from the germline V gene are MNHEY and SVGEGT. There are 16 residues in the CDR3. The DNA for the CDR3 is TGTGCCAGCAGTTCGAACTCCGACGGGATAAATGAAAAACTGTTTTTT. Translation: CASSSNSDGINEKLFF.

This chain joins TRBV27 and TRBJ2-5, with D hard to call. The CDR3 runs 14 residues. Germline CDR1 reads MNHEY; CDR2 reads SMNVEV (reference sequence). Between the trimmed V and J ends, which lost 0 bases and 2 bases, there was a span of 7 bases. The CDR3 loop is CASSLSARQETQYF. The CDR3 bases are TGTGCCAGCAGTTTATCGGCAAGACAAGAGACCCAGTACTTC.

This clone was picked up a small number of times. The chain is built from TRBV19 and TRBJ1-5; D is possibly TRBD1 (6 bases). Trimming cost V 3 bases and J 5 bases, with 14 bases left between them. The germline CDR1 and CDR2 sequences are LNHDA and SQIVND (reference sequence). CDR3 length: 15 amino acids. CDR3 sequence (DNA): TGTGCCAGTAGTATCGGATTGGGGGCCTATCAGCCCCAGCATTTT. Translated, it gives CASSIGLGAYQPQHF.

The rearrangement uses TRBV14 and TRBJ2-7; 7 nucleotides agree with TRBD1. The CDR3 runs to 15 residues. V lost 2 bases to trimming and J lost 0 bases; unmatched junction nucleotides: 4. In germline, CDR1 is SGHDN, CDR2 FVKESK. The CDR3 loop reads CASSQQTGSSYEQYF. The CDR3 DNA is TGTGCCAGCAGCCAACAGACAGGGAGCTCCTACGAGCAGTACTTC.

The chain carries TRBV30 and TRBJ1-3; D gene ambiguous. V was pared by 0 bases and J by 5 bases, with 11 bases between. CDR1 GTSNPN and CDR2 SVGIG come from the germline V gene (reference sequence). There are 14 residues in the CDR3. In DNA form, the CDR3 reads TGTGCCTGGAGTGTGCCGGGAATCCGAAACACCATATATTTT. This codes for CAWSVPGIRNTIYF.

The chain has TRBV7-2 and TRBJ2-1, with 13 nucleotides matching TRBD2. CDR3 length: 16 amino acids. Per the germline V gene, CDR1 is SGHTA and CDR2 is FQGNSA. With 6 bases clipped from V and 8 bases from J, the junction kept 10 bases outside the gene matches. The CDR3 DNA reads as TGTGCCAGCAGACATTCCGGGACTAGCGGGAAATATGAGCAGTTCTTC. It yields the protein CASRHSGTSGKYEQFF.

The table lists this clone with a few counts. CDR3 DNA: TGTGCCAGTAGTATGGACAGAGTCGAGACCCAGTACTTC. Translating it yields CASSMDRVETQYF. V is TRBV19 and J is TRBJ2-5, with a tentative D call TRBD1 (6 bases). Trimming stripped 3 bases from V and 5 bases from J, with 10 bases between. The CDR3 contains 13 residues. Germline V lookup: CDR1 LNHDA, CDR2 SQIVND (reference sequence).

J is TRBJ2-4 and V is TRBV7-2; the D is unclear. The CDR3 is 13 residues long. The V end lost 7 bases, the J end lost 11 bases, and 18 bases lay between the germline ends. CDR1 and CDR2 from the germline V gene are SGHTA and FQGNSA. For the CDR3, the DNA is TGTGCCAGCACCCCTGCGGCCCCCAGAGTTCAGTACTTC. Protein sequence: CASTPAAPRVQYF.

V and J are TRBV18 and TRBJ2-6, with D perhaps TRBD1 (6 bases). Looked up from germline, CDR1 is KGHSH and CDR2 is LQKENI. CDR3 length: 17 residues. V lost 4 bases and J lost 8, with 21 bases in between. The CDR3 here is CASSLQGPQSGSNVLTF. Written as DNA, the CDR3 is TGTGCCAGCTCACTACAGGGTCCGCAATCCGGGTCCAACGTCCTGACTTTC.

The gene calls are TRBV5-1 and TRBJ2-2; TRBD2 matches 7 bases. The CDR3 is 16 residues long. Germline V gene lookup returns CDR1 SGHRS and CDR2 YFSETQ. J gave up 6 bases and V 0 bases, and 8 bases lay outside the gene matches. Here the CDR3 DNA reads TGCGCCAGCAGCTTGGCTAGCGGAGGGGTGGCCGGGGAGCTGTTTTTT. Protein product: CASSLASGGVAGELFF.

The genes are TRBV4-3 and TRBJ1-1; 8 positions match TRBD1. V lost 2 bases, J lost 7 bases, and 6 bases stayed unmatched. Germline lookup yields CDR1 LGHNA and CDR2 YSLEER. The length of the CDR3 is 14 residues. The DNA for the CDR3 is TGCGCCAGCAGCCAATCGGACAGGGCGGGTGAAGCTTTCTTT. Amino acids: CASSQSDRAGEAFF.

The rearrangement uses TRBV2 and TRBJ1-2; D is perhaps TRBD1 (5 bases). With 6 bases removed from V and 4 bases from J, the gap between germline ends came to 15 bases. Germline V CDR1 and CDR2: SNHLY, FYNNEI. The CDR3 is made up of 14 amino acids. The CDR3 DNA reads TGTGCCAGCAGCGATGACAGCTTCCTCTATGGCTACACCTTC. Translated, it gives CASSDDSFLYGYTF.

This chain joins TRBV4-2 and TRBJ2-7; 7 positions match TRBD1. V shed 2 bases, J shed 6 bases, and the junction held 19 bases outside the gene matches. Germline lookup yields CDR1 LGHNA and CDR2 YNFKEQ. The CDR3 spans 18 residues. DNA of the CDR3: TGTGCCAGCAGCCAAACGTATTCGGATAGACAGGGCGAAAGCGAGCAGTACTTC. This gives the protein CASSQTYSDRQGESEQYF.

CDR3 DNA: TGTGCCAGTAGTATTCAAGGAGAAAACACCGGGGAGCTGTTTTTT. Protein product: CASSIQGENTGELFF. The genes are TRBV19 and TRBJ2-2; D call uncertain. V lost 3 bases to trimming and J lost 2 bases, with 10 bases between them. Per germline, CDR1 LNHDA and CDR2 SQIVND (reference sequence). The CDR3 runs to 15 residues.

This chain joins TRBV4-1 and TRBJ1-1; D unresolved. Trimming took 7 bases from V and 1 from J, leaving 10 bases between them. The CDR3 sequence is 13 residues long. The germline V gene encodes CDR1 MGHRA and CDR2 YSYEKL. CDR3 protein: CASMRQTNTEAFF. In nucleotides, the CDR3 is TGCGCCAGCATGCGGCAGACGAACACTGAAGCTTTCTTT.

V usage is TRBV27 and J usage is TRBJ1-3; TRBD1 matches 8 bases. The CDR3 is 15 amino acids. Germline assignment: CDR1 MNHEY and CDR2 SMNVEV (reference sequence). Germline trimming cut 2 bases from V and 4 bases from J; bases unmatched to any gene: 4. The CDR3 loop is CASSLQGAAGNTIYF. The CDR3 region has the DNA TGTGCCAGCAGTTTACAGGGGGCGGCGGGAAACACCATATATTTT.

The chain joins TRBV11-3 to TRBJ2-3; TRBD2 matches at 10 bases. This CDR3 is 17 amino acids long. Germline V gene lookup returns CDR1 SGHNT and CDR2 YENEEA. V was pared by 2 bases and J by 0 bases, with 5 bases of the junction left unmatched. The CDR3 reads CASSLRSGRASTDTQYF. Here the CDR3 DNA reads TGTGCCAGCAGCTTACGGAGCGGGAGGGCTAGCACAGATACGCAGTATTTT.

CDR3 protein: CASRAALQGSYEQYF. The CDR3 nucleotides are TGCGCCAGCAGGGCCGCCCTACAGGGATCCTACGAGCAGTACTTC. This chain joins TRBV10-1 and TRBJ2-7; D might be TRBD1 (6 bases). The germline V gene has CDR1 WNHNN and CDR2 SYGVQD (reference sequence). This CDR3 has 15 residues. V lost 6 bases and J 1 base, leaving 16 bases between the germline ends.

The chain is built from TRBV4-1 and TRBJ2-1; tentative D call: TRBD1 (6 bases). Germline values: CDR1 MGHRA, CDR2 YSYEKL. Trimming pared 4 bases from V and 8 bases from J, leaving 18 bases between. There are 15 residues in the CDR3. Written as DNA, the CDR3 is TGCGCCAGCAGCCGTCTGTACTGGGGGCGGGATGAGCAGTTCTTC. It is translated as CASSRLYWGRDEQFF.

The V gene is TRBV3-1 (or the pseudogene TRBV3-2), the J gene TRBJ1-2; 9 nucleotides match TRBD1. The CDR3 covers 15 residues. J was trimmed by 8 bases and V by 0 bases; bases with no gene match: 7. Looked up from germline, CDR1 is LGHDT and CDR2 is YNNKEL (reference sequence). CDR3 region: CASSQDLHRGQGYTF. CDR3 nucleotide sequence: TGTGCCAGCAGCCAAGATCTGCACAGGGGGCAAGGCTACACCTTC.

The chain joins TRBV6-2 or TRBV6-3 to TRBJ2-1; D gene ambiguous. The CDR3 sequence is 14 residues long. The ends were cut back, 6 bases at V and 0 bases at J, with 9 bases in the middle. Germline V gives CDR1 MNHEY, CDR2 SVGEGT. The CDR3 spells CASSLSSSYNEQFF. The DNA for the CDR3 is TGTGCCAGCAGCTTGTCCAGCTCCTACAATGAGCAGTTCTTC.

The CDR3 is CAIGGTSGYNEQFF. In DNA form, the CDR3 reads TGTGCCATCGGAGGGACTAGCGGCTACAATGAGCAGTTCTTC. The rearrangement links TRBV10-3 to TRBJ2-1; TRBD2 aligns across 11 bases. J gave up 3 bases and V 8 bases, and 3 bases lay outside the gene matches. Germline values: CDR1 ENHRY, CDR2 SYGVKD. The CDR3 has 14 residues.

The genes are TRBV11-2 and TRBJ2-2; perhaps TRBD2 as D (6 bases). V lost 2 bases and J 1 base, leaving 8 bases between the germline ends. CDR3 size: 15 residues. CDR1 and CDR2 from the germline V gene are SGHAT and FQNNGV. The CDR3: CASSLPGRNTGELFF. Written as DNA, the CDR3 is TGTGCCAGCAGCTTACCCGGGAGGAACACCGGGGAGCTGTTTTTT.

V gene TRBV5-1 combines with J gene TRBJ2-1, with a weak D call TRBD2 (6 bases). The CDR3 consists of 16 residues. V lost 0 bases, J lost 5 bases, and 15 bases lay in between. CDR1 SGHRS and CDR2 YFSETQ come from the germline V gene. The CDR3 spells CASSLVRGTINNEQFF. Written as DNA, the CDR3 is TGCGCCAGCAGCTTGGTTCGGGGGACCATAAACAATGAGCAGTTCTTC.

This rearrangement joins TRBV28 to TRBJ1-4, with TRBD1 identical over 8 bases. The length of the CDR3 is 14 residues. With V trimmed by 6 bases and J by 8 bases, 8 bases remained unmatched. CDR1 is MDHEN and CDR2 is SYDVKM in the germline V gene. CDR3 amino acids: CASRSTGDGEKLFF. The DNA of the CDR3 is TGTGCCAGCAGGTCGACAGGGGACGGGGAAAAACTGTTTTTT.

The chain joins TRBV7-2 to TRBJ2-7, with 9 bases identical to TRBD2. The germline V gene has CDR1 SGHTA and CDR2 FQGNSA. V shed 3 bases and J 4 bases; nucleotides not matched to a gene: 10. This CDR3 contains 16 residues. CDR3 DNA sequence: TGTGCCAGCAGCTTTGGTCCCGGGACTAGCAAGTACGAGCAGTACTTC. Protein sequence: CASSFGPGTSKYEQYF. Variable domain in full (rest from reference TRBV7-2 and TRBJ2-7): GAGVSQSPSNKVTEKGKDVELRCDPISGHTALYWYRQSLGQGLEFLIYFQGNSAPDKSGLPSDRFSAERTGGSVSTLTIQRTQQEDSAVYLCASSFGPGTSKYEQYFGPGTRLTVT.

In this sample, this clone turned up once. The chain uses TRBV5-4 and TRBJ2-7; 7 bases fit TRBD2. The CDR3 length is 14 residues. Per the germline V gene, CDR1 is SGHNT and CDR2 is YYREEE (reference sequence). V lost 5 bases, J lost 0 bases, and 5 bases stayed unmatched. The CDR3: CASRAGLDSYEQYF. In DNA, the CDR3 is TGTGCCAGCAGGGCCGGACTAGACTCCTACGAGCAGTACTTC. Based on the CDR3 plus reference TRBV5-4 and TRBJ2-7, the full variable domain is ETGVTQSPTHLIKTRGQQVTLRCSSQSGHNTVSWYQQALGQGPQFIFQYYREEENGRGNFPPRFSGLQFPNYSSELNVNALELDDSALYLCASRAGLDSYEQYFGPGTRLTVT.